This T cell receptor (beta chain) is drawn from a study of blood T cells in healthy people across ages. There are 13 residues in the CDR3. In germline, CDR1 is DFQATT, CDR2 SNEGSKA (reference sequence). V was pared by 6 bases and J by 4 bases, with 16 bases between. Each sample yielded at least 6 million isolated PBMCs. Primers used in a second PCR of roughly 6 to 12 cycles were a sample-barcoded 5' primer and a J-beta primer mix. One entry per CDR3 protein, called by TCRdb with MiXCR from the 5' RACE reads. The sample records hundreds of thousands of distinct CDR3 sequences, around 31% being singletons.

This clonotype originated in a woman aged 80 or over in good health. The sample consisted of blood. The rearrangement uses TRBV20-1 and TRBJ2-7; D possibly uses TRBD1 or TRBD2 (5 bases each). The CDR3 nucleotides read TGCAGTGCCCACATTTATGAGGGGTACGAGCAGTACTTC. Protein: CSAHIYEGYEQYF.